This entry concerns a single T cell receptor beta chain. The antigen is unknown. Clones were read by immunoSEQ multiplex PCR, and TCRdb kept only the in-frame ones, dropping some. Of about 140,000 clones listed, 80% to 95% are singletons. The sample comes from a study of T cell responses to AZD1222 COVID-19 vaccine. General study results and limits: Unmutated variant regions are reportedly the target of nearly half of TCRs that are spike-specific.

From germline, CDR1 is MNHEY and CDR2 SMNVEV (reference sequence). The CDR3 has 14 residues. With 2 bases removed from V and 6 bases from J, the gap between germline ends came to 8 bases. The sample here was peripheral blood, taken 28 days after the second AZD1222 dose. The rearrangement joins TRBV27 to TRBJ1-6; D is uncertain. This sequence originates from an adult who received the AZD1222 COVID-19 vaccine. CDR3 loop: CASSLTGFNSPLHF. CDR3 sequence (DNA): TGTGCCAGCAGTTTAACTGGATTTAATTCACCCCTCCACTTT.